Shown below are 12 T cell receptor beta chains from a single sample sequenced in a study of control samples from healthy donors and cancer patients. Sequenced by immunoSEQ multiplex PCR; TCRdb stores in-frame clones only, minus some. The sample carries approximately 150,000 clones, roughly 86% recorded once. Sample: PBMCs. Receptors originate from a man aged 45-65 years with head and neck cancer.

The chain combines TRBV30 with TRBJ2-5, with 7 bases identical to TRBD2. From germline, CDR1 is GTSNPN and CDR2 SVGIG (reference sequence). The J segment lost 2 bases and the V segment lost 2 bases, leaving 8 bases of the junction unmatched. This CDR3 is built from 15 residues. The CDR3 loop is CAWSLLGTTQETQYF. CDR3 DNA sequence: TGTGCCTGGAGTCTCCTAGGGACTACACAAGAGACCCAGTACTTC.

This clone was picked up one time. For the CDR3, the DNA is TGTGCCAGCAGTGAGGGACAGGGGGCGGGTAATCAGCCCCAGCATTTT. Its translation is CASSEGQGAGNQPQHF. The rearrangement joins TRBV2 to TRBJ1-5; 12 nucleotides align to TRBD1. CDR1 and CDR2 (germline): SNHLY, FYNNEI. This CDR3 is 16 amino acids long. J was trimmed by 4 bases and V by 3 bases; bases with no gene match: 4.

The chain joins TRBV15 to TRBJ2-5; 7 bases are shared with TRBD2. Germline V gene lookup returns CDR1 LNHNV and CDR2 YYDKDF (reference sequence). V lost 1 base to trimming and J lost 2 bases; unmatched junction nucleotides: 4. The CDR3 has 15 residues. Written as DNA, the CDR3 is TGTGCCACCAGCAGAGCGACTAGCCCTCAAGAGACCCAGTACTTC. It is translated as CATSRATSPQETQYF.

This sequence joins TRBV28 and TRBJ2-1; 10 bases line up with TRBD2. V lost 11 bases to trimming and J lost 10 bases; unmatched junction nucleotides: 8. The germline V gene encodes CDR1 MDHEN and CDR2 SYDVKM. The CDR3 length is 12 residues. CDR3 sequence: CAVSGGGEEQFF. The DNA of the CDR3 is TGTGCCGTCAGCGGGGGGGGTGAAGAGCAGTTCTTC.

The CDR3 is CASSHGQGGYEQYF. The CDR3 DNA follows: TGTGCCAGCAGTCATGGACAGGGGGGATACGAGCAGTACTTC. This sequence joins TRBV27 and TRBJ2-7; 10 nucleotides agree with TRBD1. The germline gives CDR1 MNHEY, CDR2 SMNVEV (reference sequence). Trimming at V came to 5 bases and at J to 4 bases, leaving 5 bases not matched to a gene. The length of the CDR3 is 14 residues.

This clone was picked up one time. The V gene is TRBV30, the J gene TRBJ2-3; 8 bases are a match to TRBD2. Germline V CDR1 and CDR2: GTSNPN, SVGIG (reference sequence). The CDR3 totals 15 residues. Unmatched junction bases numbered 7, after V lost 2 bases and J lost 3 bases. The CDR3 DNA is TGTGCCTGGAGTACTAGACTAGCGTGGACAGATACGCAGTATTTT. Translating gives CAWSTRLAWTDTQYF.

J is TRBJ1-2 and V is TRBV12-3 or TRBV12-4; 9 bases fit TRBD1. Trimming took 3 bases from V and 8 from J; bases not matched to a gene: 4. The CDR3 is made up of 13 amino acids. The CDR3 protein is CASSFRTGGGYTF. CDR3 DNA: TGTGCCAGCAGTTTTCGTACAGGGGGCGGCTACACCTTC.

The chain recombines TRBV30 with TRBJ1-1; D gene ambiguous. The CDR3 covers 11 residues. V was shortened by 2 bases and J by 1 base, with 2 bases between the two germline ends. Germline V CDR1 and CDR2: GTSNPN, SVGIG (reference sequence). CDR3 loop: CAWSRNTEAFF. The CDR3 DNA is TGTGCCTGGAGTAGGAACACTGAAGCTTTCTTT. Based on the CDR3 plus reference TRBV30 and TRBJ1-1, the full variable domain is SQTIHQWPATLVQPVGSPLSLECTVEGTSNPNLYWYRQAAGRGLQLLFYSVGIGQISSEVPQNLSASRPQDRQFILSSKKLLLSDSGFYLCAWSRNTEAFFGQGTRLTVV.

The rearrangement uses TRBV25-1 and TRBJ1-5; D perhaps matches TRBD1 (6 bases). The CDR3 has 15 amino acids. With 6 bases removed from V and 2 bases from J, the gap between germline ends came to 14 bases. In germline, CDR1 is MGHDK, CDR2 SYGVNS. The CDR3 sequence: CASSETGRGNQPQHF. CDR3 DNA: TGTGCCAGCAGCGAGACAGGCCGAGGCAATCAGCCCCAGCATTTT.

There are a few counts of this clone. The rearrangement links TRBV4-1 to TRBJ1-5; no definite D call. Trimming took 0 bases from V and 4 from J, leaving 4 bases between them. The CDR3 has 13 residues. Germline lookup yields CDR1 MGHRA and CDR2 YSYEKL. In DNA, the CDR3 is TGCGCCAGCAGCCAAGAGGTGAATCAGCCCCAGCATTTT. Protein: CASSQEVNQPQHF.

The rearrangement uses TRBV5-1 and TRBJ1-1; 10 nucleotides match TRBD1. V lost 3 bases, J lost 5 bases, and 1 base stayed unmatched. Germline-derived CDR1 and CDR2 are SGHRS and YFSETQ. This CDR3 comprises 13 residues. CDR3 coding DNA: TGCGCCAGCAGCTCGGACAGGGGGACTGAAGCTTTCTTT. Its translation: CASSSDRGTEAFF.

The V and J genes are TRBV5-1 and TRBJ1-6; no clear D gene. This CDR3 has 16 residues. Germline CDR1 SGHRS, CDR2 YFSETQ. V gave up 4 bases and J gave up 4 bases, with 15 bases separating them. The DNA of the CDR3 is TGCGCCAGCAGCCTGCTCCGGGCGGATTATAATTCACCCCTCCACTTT. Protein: CASSLLRADYNSPLHF.